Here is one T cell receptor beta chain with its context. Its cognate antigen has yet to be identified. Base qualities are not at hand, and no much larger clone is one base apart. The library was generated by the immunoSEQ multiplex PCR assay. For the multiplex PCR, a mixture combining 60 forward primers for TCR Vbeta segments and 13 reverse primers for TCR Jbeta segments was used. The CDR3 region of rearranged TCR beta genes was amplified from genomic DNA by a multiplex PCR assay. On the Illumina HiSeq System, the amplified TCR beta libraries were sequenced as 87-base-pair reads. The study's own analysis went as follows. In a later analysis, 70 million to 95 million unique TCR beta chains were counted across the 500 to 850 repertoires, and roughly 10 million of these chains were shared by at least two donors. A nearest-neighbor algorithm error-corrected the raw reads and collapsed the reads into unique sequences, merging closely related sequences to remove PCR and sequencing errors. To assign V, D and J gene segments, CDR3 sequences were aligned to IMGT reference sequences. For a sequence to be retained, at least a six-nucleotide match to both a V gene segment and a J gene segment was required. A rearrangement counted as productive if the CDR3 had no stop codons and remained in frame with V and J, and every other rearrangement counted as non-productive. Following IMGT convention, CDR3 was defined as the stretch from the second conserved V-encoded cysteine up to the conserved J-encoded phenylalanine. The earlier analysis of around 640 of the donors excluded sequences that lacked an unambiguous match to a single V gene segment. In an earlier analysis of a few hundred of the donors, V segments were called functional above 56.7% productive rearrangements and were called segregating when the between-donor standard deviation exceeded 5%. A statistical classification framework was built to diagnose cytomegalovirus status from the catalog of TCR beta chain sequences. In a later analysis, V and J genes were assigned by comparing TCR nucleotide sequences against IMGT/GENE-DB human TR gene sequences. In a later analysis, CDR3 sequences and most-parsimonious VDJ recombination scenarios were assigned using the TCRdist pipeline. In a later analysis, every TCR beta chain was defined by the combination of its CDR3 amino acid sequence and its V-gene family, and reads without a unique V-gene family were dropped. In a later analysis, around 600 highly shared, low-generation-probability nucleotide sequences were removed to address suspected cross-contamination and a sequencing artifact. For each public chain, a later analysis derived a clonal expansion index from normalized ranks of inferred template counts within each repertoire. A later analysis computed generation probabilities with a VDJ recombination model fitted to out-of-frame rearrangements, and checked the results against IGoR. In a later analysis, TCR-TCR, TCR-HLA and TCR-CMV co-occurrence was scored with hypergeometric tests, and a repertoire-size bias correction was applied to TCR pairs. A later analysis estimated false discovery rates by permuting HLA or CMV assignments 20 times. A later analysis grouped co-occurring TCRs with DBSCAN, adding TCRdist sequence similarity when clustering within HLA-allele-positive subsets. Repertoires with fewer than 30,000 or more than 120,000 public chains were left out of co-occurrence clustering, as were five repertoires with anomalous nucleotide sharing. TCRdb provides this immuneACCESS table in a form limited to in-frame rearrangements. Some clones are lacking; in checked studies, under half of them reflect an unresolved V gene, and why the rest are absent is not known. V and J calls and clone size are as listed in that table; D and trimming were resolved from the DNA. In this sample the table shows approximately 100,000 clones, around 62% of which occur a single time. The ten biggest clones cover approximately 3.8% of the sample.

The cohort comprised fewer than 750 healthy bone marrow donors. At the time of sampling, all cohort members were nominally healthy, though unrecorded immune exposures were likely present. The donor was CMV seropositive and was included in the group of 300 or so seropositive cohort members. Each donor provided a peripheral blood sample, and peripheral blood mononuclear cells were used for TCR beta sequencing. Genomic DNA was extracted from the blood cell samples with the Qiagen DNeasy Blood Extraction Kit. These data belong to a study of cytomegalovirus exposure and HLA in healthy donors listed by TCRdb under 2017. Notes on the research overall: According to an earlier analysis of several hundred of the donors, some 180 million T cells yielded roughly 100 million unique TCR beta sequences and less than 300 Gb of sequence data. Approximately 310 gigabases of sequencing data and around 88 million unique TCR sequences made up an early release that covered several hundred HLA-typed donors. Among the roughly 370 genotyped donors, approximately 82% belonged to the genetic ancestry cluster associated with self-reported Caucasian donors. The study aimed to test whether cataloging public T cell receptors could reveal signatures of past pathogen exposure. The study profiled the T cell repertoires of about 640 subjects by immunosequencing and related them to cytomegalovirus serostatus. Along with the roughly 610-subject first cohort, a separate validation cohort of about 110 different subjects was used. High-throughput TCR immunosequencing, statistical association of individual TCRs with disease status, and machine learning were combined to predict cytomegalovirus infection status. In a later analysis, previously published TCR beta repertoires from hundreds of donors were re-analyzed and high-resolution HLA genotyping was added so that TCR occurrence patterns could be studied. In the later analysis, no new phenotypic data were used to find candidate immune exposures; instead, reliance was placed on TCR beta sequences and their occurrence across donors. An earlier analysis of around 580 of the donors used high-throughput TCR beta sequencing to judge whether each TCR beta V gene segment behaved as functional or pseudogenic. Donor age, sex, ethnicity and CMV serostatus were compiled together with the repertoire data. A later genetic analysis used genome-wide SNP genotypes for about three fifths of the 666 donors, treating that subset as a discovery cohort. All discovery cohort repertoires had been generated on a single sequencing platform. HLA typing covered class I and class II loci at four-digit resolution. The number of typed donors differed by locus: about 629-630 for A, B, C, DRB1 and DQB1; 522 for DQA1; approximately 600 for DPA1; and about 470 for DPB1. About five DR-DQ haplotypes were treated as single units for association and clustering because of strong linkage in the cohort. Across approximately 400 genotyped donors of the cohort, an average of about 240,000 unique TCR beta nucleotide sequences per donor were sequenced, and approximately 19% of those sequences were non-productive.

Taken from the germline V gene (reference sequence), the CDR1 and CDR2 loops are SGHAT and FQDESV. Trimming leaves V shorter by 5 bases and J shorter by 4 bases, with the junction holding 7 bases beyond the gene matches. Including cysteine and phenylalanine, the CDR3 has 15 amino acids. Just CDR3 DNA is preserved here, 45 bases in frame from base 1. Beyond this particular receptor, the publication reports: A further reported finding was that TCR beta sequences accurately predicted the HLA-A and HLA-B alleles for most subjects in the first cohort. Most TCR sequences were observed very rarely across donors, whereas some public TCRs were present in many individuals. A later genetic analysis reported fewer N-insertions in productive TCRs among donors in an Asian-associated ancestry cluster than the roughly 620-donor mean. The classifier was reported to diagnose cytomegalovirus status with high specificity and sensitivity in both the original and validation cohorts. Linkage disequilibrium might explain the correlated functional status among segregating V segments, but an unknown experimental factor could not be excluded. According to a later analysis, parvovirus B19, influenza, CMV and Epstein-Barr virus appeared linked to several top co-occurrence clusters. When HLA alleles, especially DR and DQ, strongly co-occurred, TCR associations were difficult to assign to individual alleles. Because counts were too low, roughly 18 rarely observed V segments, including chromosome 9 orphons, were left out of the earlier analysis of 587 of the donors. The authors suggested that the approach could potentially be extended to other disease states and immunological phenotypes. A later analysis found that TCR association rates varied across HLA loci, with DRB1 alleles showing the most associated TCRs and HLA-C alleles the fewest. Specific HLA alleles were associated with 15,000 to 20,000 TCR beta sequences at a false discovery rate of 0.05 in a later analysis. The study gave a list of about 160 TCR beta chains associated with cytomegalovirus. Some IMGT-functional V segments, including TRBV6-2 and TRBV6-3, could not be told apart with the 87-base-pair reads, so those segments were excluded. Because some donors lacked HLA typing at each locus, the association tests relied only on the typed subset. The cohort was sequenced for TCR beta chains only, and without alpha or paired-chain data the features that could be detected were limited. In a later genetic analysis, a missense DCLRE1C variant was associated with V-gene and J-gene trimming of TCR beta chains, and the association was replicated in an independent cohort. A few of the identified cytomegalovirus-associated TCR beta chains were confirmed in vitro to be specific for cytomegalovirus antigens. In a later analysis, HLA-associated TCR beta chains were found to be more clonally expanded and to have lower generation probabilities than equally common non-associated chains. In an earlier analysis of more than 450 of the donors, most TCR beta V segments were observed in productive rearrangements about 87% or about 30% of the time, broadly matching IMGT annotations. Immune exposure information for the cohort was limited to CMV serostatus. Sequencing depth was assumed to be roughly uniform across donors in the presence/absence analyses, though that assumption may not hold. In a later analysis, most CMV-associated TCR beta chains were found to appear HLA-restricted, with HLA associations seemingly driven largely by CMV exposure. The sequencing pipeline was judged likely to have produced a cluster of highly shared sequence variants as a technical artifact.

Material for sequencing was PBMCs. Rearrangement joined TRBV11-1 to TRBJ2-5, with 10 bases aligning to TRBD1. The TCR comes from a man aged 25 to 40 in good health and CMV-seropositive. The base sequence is TGTGCCAGCAGCGTAGTCGGGACAGGGGCAGAGACCCAGTACTTC. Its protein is CASSVVGTGAETQYF.